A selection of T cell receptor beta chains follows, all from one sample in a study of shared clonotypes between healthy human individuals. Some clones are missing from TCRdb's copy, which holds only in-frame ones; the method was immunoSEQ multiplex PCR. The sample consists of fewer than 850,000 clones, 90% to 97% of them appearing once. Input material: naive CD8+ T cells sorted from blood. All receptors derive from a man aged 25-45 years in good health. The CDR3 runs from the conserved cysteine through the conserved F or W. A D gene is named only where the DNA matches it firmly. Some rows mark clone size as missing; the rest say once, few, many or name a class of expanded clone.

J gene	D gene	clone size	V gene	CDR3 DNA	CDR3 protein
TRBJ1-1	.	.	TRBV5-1	TGCGCCACCACAGATGACGAGAACACTGAAGCTTTCTTT	CATTDDENTEAFF
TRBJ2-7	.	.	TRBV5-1	TGCGCCAGCTCCATCCTTGGTTCCTCCTACGAGCAGTACTTC	CASSILGSSYEQYF
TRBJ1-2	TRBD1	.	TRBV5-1	TGCGCCAGCAGCTTGGAAGGGGGCTCCGTCCCTAACTATGGCTACACCTTC	CASSLEGGSVPNYGYTF
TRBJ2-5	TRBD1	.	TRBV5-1	TGCGCCAGCAGAGGGGTTCCCGGGACAGTAGAGACCCAGTACTTC	CASRGVPGTVETQYF
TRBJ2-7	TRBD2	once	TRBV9	TGTGCCAGCAGCGTAGCCCCTAGCGGCTCCTACGAGCAGTACTTC	CASSVAPSGSYEQYF
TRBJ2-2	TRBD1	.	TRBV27	TGTGCCAGCAGTCGAGCCCTGACAGGGGGAATCGGGGAGCTGTTTTTT	CASSRALTGGIGELFF
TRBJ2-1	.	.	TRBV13	TGTGCCAGCAGCTCCCGACTAGTTGTCCATGAGCAGTTCTTC	CASSSRLVVHEQFF
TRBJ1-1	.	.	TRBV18	TGTGCCAGCTCACGGGGTCGGTACACTGAAGCTTTCTTT	CASSRGRYTEAFF
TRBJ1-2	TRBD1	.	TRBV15	TGTGCCACCCAGAAGACAGGGGTTGCTAACTATGGCTACACCTTC	CATQKTGVANYGYTF
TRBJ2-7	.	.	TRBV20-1	TGCAGTGCTCAGGCTGTCTACGAGCAGTACTTC	CSAQAVYEQYF
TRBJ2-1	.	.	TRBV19	TGTGCCAGTAGTATGGGTTACGAGCAGTTCTTC	CASSMGYEQFF
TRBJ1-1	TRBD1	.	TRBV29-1	TGCAGCGTACGATACGGACAGGGGGCTTTAAAGAAAGCTGAAGCTTTCTTT	CSVRYGQGALKKAEAFF
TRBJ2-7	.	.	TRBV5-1	TGCGCCAGCAGCTTTAGGGGGTCGGGCTACGAGCAGTACTTC	CASSFRGSGYEQYF
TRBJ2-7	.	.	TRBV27	TGTGCCAGCAGTTCTGGGGGCCTCTCCTACGAGCAGTACTTC	CASSSGGLSYEQYF
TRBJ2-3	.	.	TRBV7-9	TGTGCCAGCAGCTTACGCGAGAGCACAGATACGCAGTATTTT	CASSLRESTDTQYF
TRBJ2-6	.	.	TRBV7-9	TGTGCCAGCATCGGGGGAGGGGCCAACGTCCTGACTTTC	CASIGGGANVLTF
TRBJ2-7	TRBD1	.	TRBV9	TGTGCCAGCAGCGTCACAGGGGGCACCGACGAGCAGTACTTC	CASSVTGGTDEQYF
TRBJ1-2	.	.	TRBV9	TGTGCCAGCAGTCGACCCTCTGCGGCGGGCTACACCTTC	CASSRPSAAGYTF
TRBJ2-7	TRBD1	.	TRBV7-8	TGTGCCAGCAGCTCGGGACAGGGGGGTCGGGAGCAGTACTTC	CASSSGQGGREQYF
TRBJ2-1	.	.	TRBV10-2	TGCGCCAGCTCCCCGGGGAGCTCCTACAATGAGCAGTTCTTC	CASSPGSSYNEQFF
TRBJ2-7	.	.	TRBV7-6	TGTGCCAGCAGCTTAGCCTCATCCTACGAGCAGTACTTC	CASSLASSYEQYF
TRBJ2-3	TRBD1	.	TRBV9	TGTGCCAGCAGCGTAGCTACAGGGGTTGAAAGATTCGGCACAGATACGCAGTATTTT	CASSVATGVERFGTDTQYF
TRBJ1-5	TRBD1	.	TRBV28	TGTGCCAGCAGTTTAGGGGGACAGGGACCTCAGCCCCAGCATTTT	CASSLGGQGPQPQHF
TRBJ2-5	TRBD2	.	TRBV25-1	TGTGCCAGCAGTGTCCGGGGGGGCGAGACCCAGTACTTC	CASSVRGGETQYF
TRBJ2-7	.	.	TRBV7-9	TGTGCCAGCAGCTTGGGGACCCCCTACGAGCAGTACTTC	CASSLGTPYEQYF
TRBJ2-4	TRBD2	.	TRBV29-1	TGCAGCGTTGGCTTAGCGGGAGCCAAAAACATTCAGTACTTC	CSVGLAGAKNIQYF
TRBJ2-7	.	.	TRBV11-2	TGTGCCAGCAGCTTTAACAGGGTAGTAAGATCCTACGAGCAGTACTTC	CASSFNRVVRSYEQYF
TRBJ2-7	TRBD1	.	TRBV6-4	TGTGCCAGCGCCCAGGGACAGATGTCCTACGAGCAGTACTTC	CASAQGQMSYEQYF
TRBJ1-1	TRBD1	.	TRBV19	TGTGCCAGTAGCCCCTTGGCCGGGACAGGGGCGTTCTCAGCTTTCTTT	CASSPLAGTGAFSAFF
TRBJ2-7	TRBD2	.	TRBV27	TGTGCCAGCAGTCCGCCGGGACTAGCGGGAGTATTTTACGAGCAGTACTTC	CASSPPGLAGVFYEQYF
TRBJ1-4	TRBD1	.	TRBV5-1	TGCGCCAGCAGCCTAGGGACAGTAGCAACTAATGAAAAACTGTTTTTT	CASSLGTVATNEKLFF
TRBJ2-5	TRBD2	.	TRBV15	TGTGCCACCACGGAGCACATGGGGGGGAGTCTGGAGACCCAGTACTTC	CATTEHMGGSLETQYF
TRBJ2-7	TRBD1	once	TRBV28	TGTGCCAGCAGCGGACAGGGGAACCCTTACGAGCAGTACTTC	CASSGQGNPYEQYF
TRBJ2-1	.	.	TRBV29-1	TGCAGCGTTCCGGGCCCTCACCACGGGAATGAGCAGTTCTTC	CSVPGPHHGNEQFF